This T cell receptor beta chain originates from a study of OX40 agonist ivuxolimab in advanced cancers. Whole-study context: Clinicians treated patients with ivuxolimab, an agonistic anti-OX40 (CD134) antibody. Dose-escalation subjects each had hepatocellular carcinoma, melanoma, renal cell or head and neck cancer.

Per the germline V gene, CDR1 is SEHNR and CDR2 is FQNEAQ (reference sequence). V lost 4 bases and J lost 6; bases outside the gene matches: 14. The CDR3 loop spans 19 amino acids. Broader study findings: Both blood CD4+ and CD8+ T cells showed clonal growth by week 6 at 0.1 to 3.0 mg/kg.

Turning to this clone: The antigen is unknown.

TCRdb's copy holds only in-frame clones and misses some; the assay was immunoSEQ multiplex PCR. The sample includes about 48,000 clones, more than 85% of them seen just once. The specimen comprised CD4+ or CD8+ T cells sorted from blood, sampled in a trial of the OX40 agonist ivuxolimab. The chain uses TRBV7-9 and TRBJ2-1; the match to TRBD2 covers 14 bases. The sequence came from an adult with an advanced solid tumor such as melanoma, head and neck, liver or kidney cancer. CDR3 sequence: CASSSFHRLAGGSGNEQFF. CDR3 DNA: TGTGCCAGCAGCTCCTTCCATAGACTAGCGGGAGGGTCGGGCAATGAGCAGTTCTTC.